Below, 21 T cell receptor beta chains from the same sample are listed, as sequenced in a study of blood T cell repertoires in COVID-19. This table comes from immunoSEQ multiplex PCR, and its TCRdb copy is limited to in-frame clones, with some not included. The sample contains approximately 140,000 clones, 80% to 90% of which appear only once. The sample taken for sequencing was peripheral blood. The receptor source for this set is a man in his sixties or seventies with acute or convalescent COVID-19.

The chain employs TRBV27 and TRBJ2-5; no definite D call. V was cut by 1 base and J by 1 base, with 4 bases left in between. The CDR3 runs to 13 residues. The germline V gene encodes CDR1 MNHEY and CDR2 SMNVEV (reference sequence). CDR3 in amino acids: CASSLWPQETQYF. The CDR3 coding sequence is TGTGCCAGCAGTTTATGGCCCCAAGAGACCCAGTACTTC.

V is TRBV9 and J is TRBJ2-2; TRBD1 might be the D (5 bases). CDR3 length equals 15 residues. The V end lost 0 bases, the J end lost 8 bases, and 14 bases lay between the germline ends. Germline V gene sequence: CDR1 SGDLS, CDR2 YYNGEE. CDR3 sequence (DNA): TGTGCCAGCAGCGTAGTCCCAGGGCGAGATGGGGAGCTGTTTTTT. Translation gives CASSVVPGRDGELFF.

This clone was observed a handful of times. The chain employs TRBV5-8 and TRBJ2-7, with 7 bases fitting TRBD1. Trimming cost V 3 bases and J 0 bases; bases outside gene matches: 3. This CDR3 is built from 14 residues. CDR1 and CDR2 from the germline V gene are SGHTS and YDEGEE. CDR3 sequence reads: CASSWGQPSYEQYF. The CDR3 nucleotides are TGTGCCAGCAGCTGGGGACAGCCCTCCTACGAGCAGTACTTC.

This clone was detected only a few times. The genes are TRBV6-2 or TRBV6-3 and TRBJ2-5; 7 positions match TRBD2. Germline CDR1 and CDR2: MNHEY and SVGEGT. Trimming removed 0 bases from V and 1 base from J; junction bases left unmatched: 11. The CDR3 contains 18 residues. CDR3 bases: TGTGCCAGCAGTTACTCGGCGGCTAGCGGATTTACCCAAGAGACCCAGTACTTC. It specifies CASSYSAASGFTQETQYF.

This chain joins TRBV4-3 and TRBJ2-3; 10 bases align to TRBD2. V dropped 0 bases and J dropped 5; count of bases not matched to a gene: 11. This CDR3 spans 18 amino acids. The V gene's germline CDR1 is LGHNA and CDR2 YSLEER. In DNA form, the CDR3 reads TGCGCCAGCAGCCAAGAAACAGCGGGAGGGCCAGGAGGAGATACGCAGTATTTT. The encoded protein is CASSQETAGGPGGDTQYF.

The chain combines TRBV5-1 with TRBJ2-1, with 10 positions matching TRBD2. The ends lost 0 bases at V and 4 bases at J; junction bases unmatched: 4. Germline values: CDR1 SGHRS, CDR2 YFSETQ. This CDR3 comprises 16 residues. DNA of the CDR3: TGCGCCAGCAGCTTGGAGGGGACTAGCGTATACAATGAGCAGTTCTTC. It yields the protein CASSLEGTSVYNEQFF. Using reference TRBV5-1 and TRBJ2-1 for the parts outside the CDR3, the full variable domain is KAGVTQTPRYLIKTRGQQVTLSCSPISGHRSVSWYQQTPGQGLQFLFEYFSETQRNKGNFPGRFSGRQFSNSRSEMNVSTLELGDSALYLCASSLEGTSVYNEQFFGPGTRLTVL.

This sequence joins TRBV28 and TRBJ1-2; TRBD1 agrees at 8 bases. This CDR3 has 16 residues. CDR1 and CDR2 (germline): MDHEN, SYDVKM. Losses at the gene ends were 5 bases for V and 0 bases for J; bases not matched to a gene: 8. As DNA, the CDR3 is TGTGCCAGCAGTACCCGGGACAGGATAGCTAACTATGGCTACACCTTC. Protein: CASSTRDRIANYGYTF.

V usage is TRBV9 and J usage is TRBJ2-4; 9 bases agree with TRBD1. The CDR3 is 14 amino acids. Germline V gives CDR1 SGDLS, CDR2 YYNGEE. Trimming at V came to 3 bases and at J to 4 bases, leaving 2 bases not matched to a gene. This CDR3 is CASSAGTGKNIQYF. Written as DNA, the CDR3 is TGTGCCAGCAGCGCCGGGACAGGGAAAAACATTCAGTACTTC.

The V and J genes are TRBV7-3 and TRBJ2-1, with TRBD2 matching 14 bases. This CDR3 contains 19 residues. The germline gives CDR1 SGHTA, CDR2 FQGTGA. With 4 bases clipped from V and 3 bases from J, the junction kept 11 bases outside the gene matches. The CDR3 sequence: CASSSPGTSGSWIYNEQFF. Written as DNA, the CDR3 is TGTGCCAGCAGCTCACCCGGGACTAGCGGGAGCTGGATCTACAATGAGCAGTTCTTC.

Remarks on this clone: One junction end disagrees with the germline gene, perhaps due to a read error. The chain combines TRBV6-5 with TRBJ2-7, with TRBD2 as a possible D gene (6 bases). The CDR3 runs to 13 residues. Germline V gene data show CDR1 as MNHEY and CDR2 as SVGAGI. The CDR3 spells CTSRDGGDYEQYF. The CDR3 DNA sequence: TGTACCAGCAGGGACGGAGGGGACTACGAGCAGTACTTC.

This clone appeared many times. This chain's CDR3 is CASSPRAERYNEQFF. The CDR3 DNA reads TGTGCCAGCAGCCCCAGGGCCGAACGCTACAATGAGCAGTTCTTC. The chain is built from TRBV7-3 and TRBJ2-1, with D possibly being TRBD1 (5 bases). CDR3 size: 15 residues. The germline CDR1 and CDR2 sequences are SGHTA and FQGTGA. The germline V and J ends were trimmed by 5 bases and 3 bases, with 14 bases remaining between them.

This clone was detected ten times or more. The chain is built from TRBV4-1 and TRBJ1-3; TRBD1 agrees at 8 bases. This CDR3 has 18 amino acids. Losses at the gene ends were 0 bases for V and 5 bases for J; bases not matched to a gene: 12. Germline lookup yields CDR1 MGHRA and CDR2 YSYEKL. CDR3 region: CASSQDPPGQGGRNTIYF. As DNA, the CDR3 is TGCGCCAGCAGCCAAGACCCCCCTGGACAGGGAGGAAGAAACACCATATATTTT.

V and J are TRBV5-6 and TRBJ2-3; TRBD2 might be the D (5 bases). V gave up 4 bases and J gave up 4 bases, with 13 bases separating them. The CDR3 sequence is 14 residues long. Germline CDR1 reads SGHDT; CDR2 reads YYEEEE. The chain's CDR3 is CASSSGRGADTQYF. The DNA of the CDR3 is TGTGCCAGCAGCAGCGGTCGAGGCGCAGATACGCAGTATTTT.

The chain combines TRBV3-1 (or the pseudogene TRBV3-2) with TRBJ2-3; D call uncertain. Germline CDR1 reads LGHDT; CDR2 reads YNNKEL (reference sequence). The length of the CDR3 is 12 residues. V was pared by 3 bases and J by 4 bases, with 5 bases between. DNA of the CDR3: TGTGCCAGCAGCCAGCTAGCAGATACGCAGTATTTT. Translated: CASSQLADTQYF.

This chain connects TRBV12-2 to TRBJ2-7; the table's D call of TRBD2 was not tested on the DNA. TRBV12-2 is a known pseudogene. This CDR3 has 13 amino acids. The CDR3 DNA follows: TGTGCAAGTCGCCTGCTAGCGCATTACGAGCAGTACTTC. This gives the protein CASRLLAHYEQYF.

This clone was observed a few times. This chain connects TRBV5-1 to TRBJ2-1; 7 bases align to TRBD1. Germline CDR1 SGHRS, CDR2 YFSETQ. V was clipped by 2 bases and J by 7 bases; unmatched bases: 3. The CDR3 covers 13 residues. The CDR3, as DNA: TGCGCCAGCAGCTTTAGGGACAGAAATGAGCAGTTCTTC. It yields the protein CASSFRDRNEQFF.

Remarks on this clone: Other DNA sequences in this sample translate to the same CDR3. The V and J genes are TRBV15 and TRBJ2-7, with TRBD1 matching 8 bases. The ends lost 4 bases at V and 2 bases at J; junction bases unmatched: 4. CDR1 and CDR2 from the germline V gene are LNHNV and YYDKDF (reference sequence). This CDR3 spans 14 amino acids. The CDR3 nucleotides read TGTGCCACCAGCATTGGACAGGGCCCCTACGAGCAGTACTTC. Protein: CATSIGQGPYEQYF.

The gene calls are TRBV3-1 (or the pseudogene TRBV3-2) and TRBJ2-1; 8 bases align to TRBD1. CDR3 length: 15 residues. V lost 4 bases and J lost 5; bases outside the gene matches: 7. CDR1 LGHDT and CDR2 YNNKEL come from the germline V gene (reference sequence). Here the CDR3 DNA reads TGTGCCAGCAGCCGAACAGGGGGGAGACACAATGAGCAGTTCTTC. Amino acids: CASSRTGGRHNEQFF.

CDR3 nucleotide sequence: TGTGCCAGCAGTGACCTGGGACAGAGAATGAACACTGAAGCTTTCTTT. Amino acids: CASSDLGQRMNTEAFF. The chain employs TRBV6-1 and TRBJ1-1; 7 nucleotides line up with TRBD1. J was trimmed by 0 bases and V by 3 bases; bases with no gene match: 7. The CDR3 covers 16 residues. CDR1 is MNHNS, CDR2 SASEGT, per germline.

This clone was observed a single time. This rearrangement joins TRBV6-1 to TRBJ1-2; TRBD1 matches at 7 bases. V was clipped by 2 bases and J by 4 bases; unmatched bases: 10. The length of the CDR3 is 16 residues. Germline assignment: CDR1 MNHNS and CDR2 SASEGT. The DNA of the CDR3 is TGTGCCAGCAGTGAATTCGAAGGAGGGGGCAGCTATGGCTACACCTTC. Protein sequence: CASSEFEGGGSYGYTF.

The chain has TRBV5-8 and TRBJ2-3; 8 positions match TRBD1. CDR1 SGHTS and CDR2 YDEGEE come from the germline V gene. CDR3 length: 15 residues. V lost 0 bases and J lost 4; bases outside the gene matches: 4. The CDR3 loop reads CASSLARTGPDTQYF. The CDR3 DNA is TGTGCCAGCAGCTTGGCCAGGACAGGGCCAGATACGCAGTATTTT.